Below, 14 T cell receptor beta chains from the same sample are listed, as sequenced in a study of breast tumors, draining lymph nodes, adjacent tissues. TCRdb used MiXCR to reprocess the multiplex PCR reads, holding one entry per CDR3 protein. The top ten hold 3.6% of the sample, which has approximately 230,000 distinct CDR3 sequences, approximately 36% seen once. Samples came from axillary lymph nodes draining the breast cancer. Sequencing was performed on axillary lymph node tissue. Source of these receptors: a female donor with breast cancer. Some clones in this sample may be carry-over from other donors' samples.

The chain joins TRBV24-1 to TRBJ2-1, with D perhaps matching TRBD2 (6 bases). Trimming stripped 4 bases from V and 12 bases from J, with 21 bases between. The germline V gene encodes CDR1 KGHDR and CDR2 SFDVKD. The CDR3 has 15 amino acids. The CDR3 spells CATSDRRRATDTQFF. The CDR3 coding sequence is TGTGCCACCAGTGACCGCCGGAGGGCCACAGATACGCAGTTCTTC.

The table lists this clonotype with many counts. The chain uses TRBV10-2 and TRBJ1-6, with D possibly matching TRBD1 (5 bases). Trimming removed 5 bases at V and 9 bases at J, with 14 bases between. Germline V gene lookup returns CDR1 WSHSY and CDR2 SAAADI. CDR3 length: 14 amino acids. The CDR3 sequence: CASSHPGLSSPLHF. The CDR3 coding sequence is TGCGCCAGCAGTCACCCGGGACTTTCTTCACCCCTCCACTTT.

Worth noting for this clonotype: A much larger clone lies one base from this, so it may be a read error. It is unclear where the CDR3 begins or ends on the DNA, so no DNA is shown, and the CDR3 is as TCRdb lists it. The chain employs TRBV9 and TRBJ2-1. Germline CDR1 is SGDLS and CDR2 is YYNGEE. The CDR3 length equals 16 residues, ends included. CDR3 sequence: CASSVGQGSSYNEQLF.

The CDR3: CASRSSGTYEQYF. Written as DNA, the CDR3 is TGTGCCAGCAGGTCTAGCGGCACCTACGAGCAGTACTTC. This rearrangement joins TRBV7-9 to TRBJ2-7, with 7 bases identical to TRBD2. Germline CDR1 SEHNR, CDR2 FQNEAQ (reference sequence). Germline trimming cut 6 bases from V and 2 bases from J; bases unmatched to any gene: 4. CDR3 size: 13 residues.

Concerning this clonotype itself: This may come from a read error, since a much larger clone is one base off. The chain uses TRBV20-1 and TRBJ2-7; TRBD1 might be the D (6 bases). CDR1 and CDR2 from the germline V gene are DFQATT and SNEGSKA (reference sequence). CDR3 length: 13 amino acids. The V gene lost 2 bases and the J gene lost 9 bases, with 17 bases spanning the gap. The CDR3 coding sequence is TGCAGTGCTAGATACACAGGGCGCTGGGCGCAGTACTTC. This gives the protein CSARYTGRWAQYF.

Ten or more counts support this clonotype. The CDR3 reads CATSDVQGARGYTF. CDR3 DNA sequence: TGTGCCACCAGTGATGTACAGGGGGCGCGAGGCTACACCTTC. The chain combines TRBV24-1 with TRBJ1-2; 9 nucleotides match TRBD1. J gave up 8 bases and V 3 bases, and 6 bases lay outside the gene matches. The CDR3 is made up of 14 amino acids. CDR1 is KGHDR, CDR2 SFDVKD, per germline.

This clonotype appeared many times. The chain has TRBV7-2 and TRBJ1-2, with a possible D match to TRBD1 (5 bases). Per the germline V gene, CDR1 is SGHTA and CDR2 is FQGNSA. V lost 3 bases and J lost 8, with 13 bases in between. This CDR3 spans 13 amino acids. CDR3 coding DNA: TGTGCCAGCAGCTTCCAGGGCTATCGCGGCTACACCTTC. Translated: CASSFQGYRGYTF. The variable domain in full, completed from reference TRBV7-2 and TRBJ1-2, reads GAGVSQSPSNKVTEKGKDVELRCDPISGHTALYWYRQSLGQGLEFLIYFQGNSAPDKSGLPSDRFSAERTGGSVSTLTIQRTQQEDSAVYLCASSFQGYRGYTFGSGTRLTVV.

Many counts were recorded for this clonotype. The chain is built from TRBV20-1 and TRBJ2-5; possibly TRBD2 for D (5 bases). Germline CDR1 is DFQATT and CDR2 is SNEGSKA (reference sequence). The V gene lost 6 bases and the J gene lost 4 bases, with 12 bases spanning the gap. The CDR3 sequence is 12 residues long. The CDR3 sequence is CSAPRGLETQYF. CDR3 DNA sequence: TGCAGTGCCCCGAGAGGGCTAGAGACCCAGTACTTC.

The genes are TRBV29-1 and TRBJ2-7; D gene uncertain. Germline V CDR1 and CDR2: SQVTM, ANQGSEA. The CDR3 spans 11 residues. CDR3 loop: CRGQATYEQYF. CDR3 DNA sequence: TGCAGGGGCCAGGCAACCTACGAGCAGTACTTC.

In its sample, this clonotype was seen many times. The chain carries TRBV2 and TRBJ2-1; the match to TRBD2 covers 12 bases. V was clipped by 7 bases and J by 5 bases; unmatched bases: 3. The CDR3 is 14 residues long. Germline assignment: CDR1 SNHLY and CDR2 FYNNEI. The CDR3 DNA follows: TGTGCCAGCAAACTAGCGGGAGGTGACAATGAGCAGTTCTTC. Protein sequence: CASKLAGGDNEQFF.

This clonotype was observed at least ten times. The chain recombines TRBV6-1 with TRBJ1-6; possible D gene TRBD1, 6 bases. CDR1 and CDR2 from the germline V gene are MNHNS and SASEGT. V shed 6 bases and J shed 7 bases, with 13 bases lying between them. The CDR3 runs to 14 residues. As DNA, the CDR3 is TGTGCCAGCAGGGTTCGGACAGAGAATTCACCCCTCCACTTT. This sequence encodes CASRVRTENSPLHF.

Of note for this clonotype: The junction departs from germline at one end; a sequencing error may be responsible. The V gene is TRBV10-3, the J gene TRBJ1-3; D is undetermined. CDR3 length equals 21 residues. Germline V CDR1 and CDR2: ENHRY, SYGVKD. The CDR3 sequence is CASSDGIQPTSTLGGRNTIYF. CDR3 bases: TGTGCCAGCAGTGACGGAATTCAACCTACGAGCACACTCGGTGGGCGAAACACCATATATTTT.

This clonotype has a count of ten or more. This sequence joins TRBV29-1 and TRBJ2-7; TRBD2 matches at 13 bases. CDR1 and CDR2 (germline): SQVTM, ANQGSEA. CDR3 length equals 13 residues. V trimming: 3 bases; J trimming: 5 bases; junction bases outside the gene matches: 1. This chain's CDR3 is CSVETSGRNEQYF. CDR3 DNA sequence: TGCAGCGTTGAGACTAGCGGGAGGAACGAGCAGTACTTC.

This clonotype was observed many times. The CDR3 bases are TGTGCCAGCAGCTTAAGCTCTGTGAGCAAACTGTTTTTT. It codes for CASSLSSVSKLFF. The V call is TRBV11-2, the J call TRBJ1-4; D unclear. The CDR3 runs to 13 residues. V was pared by 2 bases and J by 11 bases, with 12 bases between. Germline V gene sequence: CDR1 SGHAT, CDR2 FQNNGV.